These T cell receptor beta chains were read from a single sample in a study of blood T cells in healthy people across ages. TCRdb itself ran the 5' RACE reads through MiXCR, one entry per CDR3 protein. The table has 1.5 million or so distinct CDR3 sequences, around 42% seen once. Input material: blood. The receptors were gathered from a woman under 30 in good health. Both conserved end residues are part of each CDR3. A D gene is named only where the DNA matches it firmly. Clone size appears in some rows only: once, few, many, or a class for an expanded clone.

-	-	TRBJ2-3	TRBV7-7	CASSLAPPNVGDTQYF	TGTGCTAGCAGCTTAGCTCCCCCCAACGTTGGAGATACGCAGTATTTT
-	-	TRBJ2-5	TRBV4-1	CASSQGTGGGETQYF	TGCGCCAGCAGCCAAGGAACGGGAGGGGGCGAGACCCAGTACTTC
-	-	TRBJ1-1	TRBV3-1	CASSRQTLGRRRPEDYTEAFF	TGTGCCAGCAGCCGACAAACCCTGGGCAGGAGGAGGCCCGAGGACTACACTGAAGCTTTCTTT
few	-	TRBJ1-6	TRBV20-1	CSARAGSSPLHF	TGCAGTGCTAGAGCTGGGAGTTCACCCCTCCACTTT
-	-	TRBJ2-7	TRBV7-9	CASSRSVSEQYF	TGTGCCAGCAGTCGGTCCGTCAGCGAGCAGTACTTC
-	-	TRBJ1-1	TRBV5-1	CASSLKSVMNTEAFF	TGCGCCAGCAGCTTGAAGTCAGTTATGAACACTGAAGCTTTCTTT
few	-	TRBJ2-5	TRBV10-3	CAISEPGPWETQYF	TGTGCCATCAGTGAGCCGGGACCTTGGGAGACCCAGTACTTC
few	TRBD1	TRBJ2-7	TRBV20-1	CSAGNRDRSSYEQYF	TGCAGTGCTGGGAACCGGGACAGGAGCTCCTACGAGCAGTACTTC
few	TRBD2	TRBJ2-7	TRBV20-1	CSATQGTGGRGYNEQYF	TGCAGTGCTACCCAAGGAACGGGGGGAAGGGGCTACAATGAGCAGTACTTC
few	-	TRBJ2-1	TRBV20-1	CSAPGSNNEQFF	TGCAGTGCCCCGGGGAGTAACAATGAGCAGTTCTTC
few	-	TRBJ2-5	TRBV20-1	CSAPPTGETQYF	TGCAGTGCTCCTCCCACTGGAGAGACCCAGTACTTC